This entry features one T cell receptor (beta chain) sequence. Method: immunoSEQ multiplex PCR; TCRdb's copy keeps in-frame clones and lacks some. The table records about 77,000 clones, 85% to 95% of them present only once. The sample originates from a study of human versus mouse CDR3 diversity and MHC coevolution. Study in general: Valid reads per sample ranged from about 5.5 x 10^6 to 1.6 x 10^7.

With V trimmed by 5 bases and J by 4 bases, 2 bases remained unmatched. This CDR3 contains 12 residues. Germline CDR1 GTSNPN, CDR2 SVGIG (reference sequence). The sample was naive CD4+ T cells from blood. Noted subset: CD45RO-negative CD62L-positive naive CD4 T cells. The sequence came from a person aged 25 to 69 in good health. The chain links TRBV30 to TRBJ2-3, with TRBD1 matching over 8 bases. CDR3 bases: TGTGCCTGGGGGACAGGATCAGATACGCAGTATTTT. This gives the protein CAWGTGSDTQYF. Using reference TRBV30 and TRBJ2-3 for the parts outside the CDR3, the full variable domain is SQTIHQWPATLVQPVGSPLSLECTVEGTSNPNLYWYRQAAGRGLQLLFYSVGIGQISSEVPQNLSASRPQDRQFILSSKKLLLSDSGFYLCAWGTGSDTQYFGPGTRLTVL.